The 10 T cell receptor beta chains in this list originate from one sample, sequenced in a study of Tregs in tolerant kidney transplant recipients. This table comes from immunoSEQ multiplex PCR, and its TCRdb copy is limited to in-frame clones, with some not included. The sample lists over 60,000 clones, 84% occurring once. The sample was CD4+ T cells from blood. All receptors come from a human donor in good health.

Details on this clone: Its ends do not fully match the called genes, so a read error is possible. The V call is TRBV7-2, the J call TRBJ1-3, with 8 bases aligning to TRBD1. The CDR3 totals 17 residues. The germline CDR1 and CDR2 sequences are SGHTA and FQGNSA. CDR3 loop: CASSVALTTGAGNTIYF. The CDR3 DNA reads TGTGCCAGCAGCGTAGCCCTGACGACAGGGGCTGGAAACACCATATATTTT.

The chain carries TRBV2 and TRBJ2-1; tentatively, D is TRBD2 (6 bases). This CDR3 is 14 amino acids long. Germline V CDR1 and CDR2: SNHLY, FYNNEI. Trimming removed 8 bases at V and 4 bases at J, with 15 bases between. The CDR3 here is CASGLSGLYNEQFF. CDR3 sequence (DNA): TGTGCCAGCGGCCTAAGCGGGTTATACAATGAGCAGTTCTTC.

The sample holds a few counts of this clone. V usage is TRBV10-3 and J usage is TRBJ1-5; no reliable D call. CDR3 length: 14 amino acids. Trimming took off 4 bases at V and 2 bases at J, with 9 bases between the two ends. Germline CDR1 is ENHRY and CDR2 is SYGVKD. The CDR3 nucleotides are TGTGCCATCAGTGCCCGGGAAGGCAATCAGCCCCAGCATTTT. This sequence encodes CAISAREGNQPQHF.

The J gene is TRBJ1-2, the V gene TRBV29-1; tentatively, D is TRBD1 (6 bases). Germline V gives CDR1 SQVTM, CDR2 ANQGSEA. CDR3 length: 13 amino acids. V was clipped by 7 bases and J by 6 bases, with 18 bases between them. The CDR3, as DNA: TGCAGCGCCCGGACAGTTTTAGTACATGGCTACACCTTC. As protein: CSARTVLVHGYTF.

The V gene is TRBV7-8, the J gene TRBJ1-1; possible D gene TRBD1, 5 bases. The CDR3 is 15 residues long. The germline CDR1 and CDR2 sequences are SGHVS and FQNEAQ. V lost 5 bases and J 3 bases, leaving 16 bases between the germline ends. The CDR3 nucleotides read TGTGCCAGCAGCCCCGCCCCAGGGCAGGACACTGAAGCTTTCTTT. Encoded protein: CASSPAPGQDTEAFF.

The chain couples TRBV6-5 to TRBJ1-2; TRBD1 is a possible D gene (6 bases). The CDR3 loop spans 13 amino acids. Trimming took 6 bases from V and 1 from J, leaving 9 bases between them. Germline V gene data show CDR1 as MNHEY and CDR2 as SVGAGI. CDR3: CASSRTDNYGYTF. The CDR3 nucleotides read TGTGCCAGCAGCCGGACAGATAACTATGGCTACACCTTC.

This clone was counted a single time. This CDR3 is CASSLAELTGGYSKLFF. The CDR3 DNA reads as TGTGCCAGCAGCTTAGCCGAACTTACAGGGGGTTACTCTAAACTGTTTTTT. The chain carries TRBV7-2 and TRBJ1-4; 8 bases agree with TRBD1. The CDR3 has 17 amino acids. J lost 11 bases, V lost 0 bases, and 14 bases had no gene match. Germline V gene lookup returns CDR1 SGHTA and CDR2 FQGNSA.

This rearrangement joins TRBV7-9 to TRBJ1-1, with TRBD1 as a possible D gene (6 bases). The V end was cut by 6 bases, the J end by 0 bases, with 14 bases between. Germline V lookup: CDR1 SEHNR, CDR2 FQNEAQ (reference sequence). This CDR3 has 15 amino acids. Here the CDR3 DNA reads TGTGCCAGCAGTACCCTGGGGGCCATGAACACTGAAGCTTTCTTT. Its protein product is CASSTLGAMNTEAFF.

The chain recombines TRBV4-3 with TRBJ2-1, with 9 positions matching TRBD2. The V and J ends lost 4 bases and 8 bases, in that order; junction bases with no gene match: 9. The CDR3 covers 15 residues. Per germline, CDR1 LGHNA and CDR2 YSLEER. CDR3 DNA sequence: TGCGCCAGCAGCCGCGGACTAGCGCGGACGGATGAGCAGTTCTTC. This translates into CASSRGLARTDEQFF.

J is TRBJ1-4 and V is TRBV6-6; 9 bases align to TRBD1. Germline-derived CDR1 and CDR2 are MNHNY and SVGAGI (reference sequence). The CDR3 extends over 15 amino acids. Trimming cost V 3 bases and J 11 bases; bases outside gene matches: 10. Here the CDR3 reads CASSYSDRGVGKLFF. CDR3 bases: TGTGCCAGCAGTTATTCGGACAGGGGAGTTGGGAAACTGTTTTTT.